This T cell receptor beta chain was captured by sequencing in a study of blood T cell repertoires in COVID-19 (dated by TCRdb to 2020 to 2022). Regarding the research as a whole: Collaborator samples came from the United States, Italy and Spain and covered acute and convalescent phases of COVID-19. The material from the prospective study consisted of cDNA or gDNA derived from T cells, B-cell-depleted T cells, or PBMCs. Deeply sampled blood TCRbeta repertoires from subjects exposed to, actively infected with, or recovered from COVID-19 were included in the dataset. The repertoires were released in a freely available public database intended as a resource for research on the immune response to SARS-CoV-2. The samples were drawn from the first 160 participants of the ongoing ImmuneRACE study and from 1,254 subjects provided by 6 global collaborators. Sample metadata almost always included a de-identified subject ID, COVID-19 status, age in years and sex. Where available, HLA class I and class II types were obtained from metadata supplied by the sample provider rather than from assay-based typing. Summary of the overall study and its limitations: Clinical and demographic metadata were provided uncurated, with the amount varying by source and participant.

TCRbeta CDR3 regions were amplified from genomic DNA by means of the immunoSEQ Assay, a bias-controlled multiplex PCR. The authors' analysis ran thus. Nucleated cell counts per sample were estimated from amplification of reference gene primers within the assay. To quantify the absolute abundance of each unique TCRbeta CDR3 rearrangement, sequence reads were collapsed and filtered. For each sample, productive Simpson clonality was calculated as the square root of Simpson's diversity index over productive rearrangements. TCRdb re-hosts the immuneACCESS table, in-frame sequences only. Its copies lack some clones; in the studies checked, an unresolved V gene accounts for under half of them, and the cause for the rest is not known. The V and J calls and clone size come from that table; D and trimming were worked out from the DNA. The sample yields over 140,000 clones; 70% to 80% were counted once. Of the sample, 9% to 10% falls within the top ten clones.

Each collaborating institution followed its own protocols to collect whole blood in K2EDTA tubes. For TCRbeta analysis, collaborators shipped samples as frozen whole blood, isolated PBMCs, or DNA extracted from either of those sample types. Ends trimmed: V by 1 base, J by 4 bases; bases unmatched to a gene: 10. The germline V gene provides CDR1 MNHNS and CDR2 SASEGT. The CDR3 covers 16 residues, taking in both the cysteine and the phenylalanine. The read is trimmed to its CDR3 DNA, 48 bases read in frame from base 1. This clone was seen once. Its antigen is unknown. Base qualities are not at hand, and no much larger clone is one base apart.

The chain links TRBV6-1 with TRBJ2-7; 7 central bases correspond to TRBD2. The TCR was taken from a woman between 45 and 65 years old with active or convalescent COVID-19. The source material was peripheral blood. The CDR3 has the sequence CASSEGYAGEGYEQYF. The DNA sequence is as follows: TGTGCCAGCAGTGAAGGGTATGCGGGAGAAGGATACGAGCAGTACTTC.